These 16 T cell receptor beta chains were sequenced from one sample in a study of blood T cells in healthy people across ages (dated by TCRdb to the mid-2010s). The protocol used for the library was 5' RACE. Sequenced using an Illumina HiSeq 2500. A second PCR of about 6 to 11 cycles was performed with a sample-barcoded 5' primer and a J-beta primer mix. The public reads were run again by TCRdb, first through fastp at Q25 and then through MiXCR, and only productive beta chains were kept. Under each unique CDR3 protein, matching rows form one entry showing the most common genes and DNA. Within this sample are about 970,000 distinct CDR3 sequences, with about 51% of them counted one time only. The top ten constitute over 20% of the sample. The sample comprised blood. These receptors were taken from a woman aged 55-70 years in good health.

This clonotype has ten or more counts. The chain couples TRBV6-2 or TRBV6-3 to TRBJ1-2, with 7 bases identical to TRBD1. V was pared by 2 bases and J by 4 bases, with 7 bases of the junction left unmatched. The germline V gene encodes CDR1 MNHEY and CDR2 SVGEGT. The CDR3 spans 15 residues. The CDR3 DNA follows: TGTGCCAGCAGTTACGGACAGGACACGATCTATGGCTACACCTTC. This sequence encodes CASSYGQDTIYGYTF.

The chain combines TRBV7-9 with TRBJ1-4; perhaps TRBD1 as D (5 bases). V shed 5 bases and J shed 10 bases, with 17 bases lying between them. The CDR3 loop spans 14 amino acids. CDR1 is SEHNR and CDR2 is FQNEAQ in the germline V gene (reference sequence). CDR3 DNA sequence: TGTGCCAGCAGCGGGACGGACGGAGCCGGAAAACTGTTTTTT. Translating gives CASSGTDGAGKLFF. Combining the CDR3 with reference TRBV7-9 and TRBJ1-4 gives the whole variable domain DTGVSQNPRHKITKRGQNVTFRCDPISEHNRLYWYRQTLGQGPEFLTYFQNEAQLEKSRLLSDRFSAERPKGSFSTLEIQRTEQGDSAMYLCASSGTDGAGKLFFGSGTQLSVL.

This clonotype was counted between two and nine times. The chain recombines TRBV27 with TRBJ2-4, with D unclear. Germline V lookup: CDR1 MNHEY, CDR2 SMNVEV (reference sequence). Trimming cost V 5 bases and J 0 bases, with 5 bases left between them. The CDR3 runs 13 residues. CDR3 loop: CASSTAAKNIQYF. In DNA, the CDR3 is TGTGCCAGCAGTACGGCAGCCAAAAACATTCAGTACTTC.

This clonotype appeared a few times. This chain connects TRBV28 to TRBJ2-7; 8 bases fit TRBD1. Per the germline V gene, CDR1 is MDHEN and CDR2 is SYDVKM. Germline trimming cut 5 bases from V and 1 base from J; bases unmatched to any gene: 7. This CDR3 has 15 amino acids. CDR3: CASSESWTGSYEQYF. CDR3 in DNA: TGTGCCAGCAGTGAATCCTGGACAGGGTCCTACGAGCAGTACTTC.

The chain carries TRBV7-2 and TRBJ1-5; tentatively, D is TRBD1 (5 bases). The CDR3 contains 14 residues. Between the trimmed V and J ends, which lost 5 bases and 9 bases, there was a span of 17 bases. Germline-derived CDR1 and CDR2 are SGHTA and FQGNSA. This chain's CDR3 is CASSPGHGGVPQHF. The CDR3 region has the DNA TGTGCCAGCAGCCCTGGACACGGAGGGGTGCCCCAGCATTTT.

The V call is TRBV5-6, the J call TRBJ1-6; possible D gene TRBD1, 6 bases. The CDR3 runs 12 residues. Germline CDR1 reads SGHDT; CDR2 reads YYEEEE. Trimming left V 3 bases short and J 14 bases short, with 12 bases between. CDR3 protein: CASSWTTGTLHF. The CDR3, as DNA: TGTGCCAGCAGCTGGACGACAGGCACCCTCCACTTT.

This clonotype was observed many times. J is TRBJ2-7 and V is TRBV20-1; 11 bases fit TRBD1. After removal of 5 bases from V and 3 bases from J, the junction contained 6 bases not matched to a gene. The germline V gene encodes CDR1 DFQATT and CDR2 SNEGSKA (reference sequence). The CDR3 contains 14 residues. CDR3 sequence reads: CSALRTGGVYEQYF. The CDR3 region has the DNA TGCAGTGCTTTACGGACAGGGGGCGTCTACGAGCAGTACTTC.

The chain is built from TRBV5-6 and TRBJ2-5, with D possibly TRBD2 on 7 matching bases. CDR1 is SGHDT, CDR2 YYEEEE, per germline. The CDR3 sequence is 14 residues long. V lost 5 bases, J lost 3 bases, and 14 bases lay in between. In DNA, the CDR3 is TGTGCCAGCAGGTTGTTAGGGGGGGAAGAGACCCAGTACTTC. This sequence encodes CASRLLGGEETQYF.

This clonotype has only a few counts. The chain uses TRBV14 and TRBJ2-7; either TRBD1 or TRBD2 may supply D (5 bases each). The CDR3 is made up of 15 amino acids. The V end was cut by 1 base, the J end by 6 bases, with 16 bases between. Germline V gene sequence: CDR1 SGHDN, CDR2 FVKESK. The CDR3 spells CASSQGNAGTSEQYF. In nucleotides, the CDR3 is TGTGCCAGCAGCCAAGGGAACGCAGGGACCTCCGAGCAGTACTTC.

V is TRBV20-1 and J is TRBJ2-5; the D gene is possibly TRBD2 (5 bases). The CDR3 is 15 residues long. Germline CDR1 is DFQATT and CDR2 is SNEGSKA (reference sequence). Trimming removed 1 base from V and 1 base from J, with 13 bases in between. The CDR3 coding sequence is TGCAGTGCTAGAGGACGCGCGGGTGGCCAAGAGACCCAGTACTTC. Encoded protein: CSARGRAGGQETQYF.

The rearrangement links TRBV5-1 to TRBJ2-1; perhaps TRBD2 as D (5 bases). The J call may be incorrect, as the DNA end agrees better with TRBJ2-7. Germline CDR1 and CDR2: SGHRS and YFSETQ. This CDR3 is built from 14 residues. CDR3 nucleotide sequence: TGCGCCAGCAGCTTGGACTTTGGGAGCAATGAGCAGTACTTC. It codes for CASSLDFGSNEQYF.

This sequence joins TRBV5-1 and TRBJ1-1; possible D gene TRBD1, 6 bases. V lost 2 bases, J lost 1 base, and 12 bases lay in between. This CDR3 has 15 residues. Per the germline V gene, CDR1 is SGHRS and CDR2 is YFSETQ. The CDR3 loop reads CASSFNRGANTEAFF. The CDR3 DNA sequence: TGCGCCAGCAGCTTTAACCGGGGGGCGAACACTGAAGCTTTCTTT.

Points on this clonotype: The junction departs from the called germline gene at one end, perhaps through a read error. The chain uses TRBV6-1 and TRBJ2-3, with TRBD1 matching 8 bases. CDR1 MNHNS and CDR2 SASEGT come from the germline V gene. The CDR3 spans 15 residues. In DNA, the CDR3 is TGTGCCAGCAGTCCGAGGGACAGGAGCACAGATATGCAGTATTTT. Encoded protein: CASSPRDRSTDMQYF.

The chain combines TRBV5-1 with TRBJ1-4, with 10 positions matching TRBD1. CDR3 size: 15 residues. Germline-derived CDR1 and CDR2 are SGHRS and YFSETQ. With V trimmed by 4 bases and J by 7 bases, 7 bases remained unmatched. The CDR3 reads CASSARQGAGEKLFF. The CDR3 DNA is TGCGCCAGCAGCGCCCGACAGGGGGCAGGTGAAAAACTGTTTTTT.

This clonotype was found a few times. The chain is built from TRBV5-1 and TRBJ2-4; 13 bases match TRBD2. Germline V gene data show CDR1 as SGHRS and CDR2 as YFSETQ. Losses at the gene ends were 0 bases for V and 14 bases for J; bases not matched to a gene: 8. The CDR3 extends over 15 amino acids. CDR3 sequence (DNA): TGCGCCAGCAGCTTGGATACGACTAGCGGGAGGTTGAAGTACTTC. Translation: CASSLDTTSGRLKYF. Full variable domain (missing parts from reference TRBV5-1 and TRBJ2-4): KAGVTQTPRYLIKTRGQQVTLSCSPISGHRSVSWYQQTPGQGLQFLFEYFSETQRNKGNFPGRFSGRQFSNSRSEMNVSTLELGDSALYLCASSLDTTSGRLKYFGAGTRLSVL.

This clonotype was counted only a few times. This rearrangement joins TRBV12-5 to TRBJ2-3; D gene ambiguous. This CDR3 spans 13 amino acids. V gave up 5 bases and J gave up 3 bases, with 9 bases separating them. CDR1 is LGHNT and CDR2 is FRNRAP in the germline V gene. Here the CDR3 reads CASGPPGTDTQYF. DNA for the CDR3: TGTGCTAGTGGTCCCCCTGGGACAGATACGCAGTATTTT.